These 23 T cell receptor beta chains came from one sample sequenced in a study of PD-L1 blockade in urothelial cancer. Indicated time point: pretreatment peripheral blood. Assay used: immunoSEQ multiplex PCR; TCRdb lists only in-frame clones, some missing. The sample lists over 75,000 clones, more than 75% occurring once. The specimen comprised PBMCs, sampled around atezolizumab (anti-PD-L1) treatment. The receptors were sampled from a man aged 55 to 69 with urothelial cancer.

CDR3: CASSSGLSTYNEQFF. DNA of the CDR3: TGTGCCAGCAGTTCGGGACTGAGTACTTACAATGAGCAGTTCTTC. The rearrangement joins TRBV11-3 to TRBJ2-1; tentative D call: TRBD2 (6 bases). The germline gives CDR1 SGHNT, CDR2 YENEEA. The CDR3 is 15 amino acids. V lost 6 bases and J lost 4, with 16 bases in between.

The chain recombines TRBV11-1 with TRBJ2-5, with no clear D. The CDR3 sequence is 13 residues long. With 5 bases removed from V and 3 bases from J, the gap between germline ends came to 10 bases. The germline V gene has CDR1 SGHAT and CDR2 FQDESV (reference sequence). The CDR3 loop is CASSPTSEETQYF. The CDR3 nucleotides are TGTGCCAGCAGCCCCACCTCAGAAGAGACCCAGTACTTC.

V gene TRBV6-5 combines with J gene TRBJ2-7, with D perhaps TRBD2 (5 bases). CDR3 length equals 13 residues. The V and J ends lost 4 bases and 6 bases respectively, with 13 bases between them. Germline lookup yields CDR1 MNHEY and CDR2 SVGAGI. In nucleotides, the CDR3 is TGTGCCAGCAGTTTTAGGCAAGGAGGCGAGCAGTACTTC. Protein sequence: CASSFRQGGEQYF.

This chain connects TRBV15 to TRBJ2-2, with D perhaps matching TRBD2 (5 bases). The CDR3 length is 15 residues. Germline CDR1 and CDR2: LNHNV and YYDKDF (reference sequence). V was shortened by 0 bases and J by 5 bases, with 10 bases between the two germline ends. CDR3 loop: CATSRDMSGTGELFF. CDR3 nucleotide sequence: TGTGCCACCAGCAGAGATATGAGCGGAACCGGGGAGCTGTTTTTT.

V and J are TRBV6-6 and TRBJ2-7, with TRBD2 identical over 9 bases. The CDR3 runs to 14 residues. Germline lookup yields CDR1 MNHNY and CDR2 SVGAGI (reference sequence). With 5 bases clipped from V and 6 bases from J, the junction kept 8 bases outside the gene matches. CDR3 region: CASSHVLAGVEQYF. Here the CDR3 DNA reads TGTGCCAGCAGTCACGTACTAGCGGGCGTCGAGCAGTACTTC.

The V call is TRBV15, the J call TRBJ1-2; D perhaps matches TRBD1 (5 bases). Trimming removed 0 bases from V and 3 bases from J, with 8 bases in between. Germline assignment: CDR1 LNHNV and CDR2 YYDKDF (reference sequence). The CDR3 sequence is 14 residues long. The CDR3, as DNA: TGTGCCACCAGCAGAGATCGACAGCACTATGGCTACACCTTC. It translates to CATSRDRQHYGYTF.

The chain combines TRBV7-8 with TRBJ1-1; D perhaps matches TRBD1 (5 bases). The V gene lost 1 base and the J gene lost 1 base, with 22 bases spanning the gap. Germline CDR1 reads SGHVS; CDR2 reads FQNEAQ. This CDR3 region has 19 residues. CDR3 region: CASSLVYSGGRVRNTEAFF. Here the CDR3 DNA reads TGTGCCAGCAGCTTAGTATACAGCGGGGGGAGAGTGAGGAACACTGAAGCTTTCTTT. Using reference TRBV7-8 and TRBJ1-1 for the parts outside the CDR3, the full variable domain is GAGVSQSPRYKVAKRGQDVALRCDPISGHVSLFWYQQALGQGPEFLTYFQNEAQLDKSGLPSDRFFAERPEGSVSTLKIQRTQQEDSAVYLCASSLVYSGGRVRNTEAFFGQGTRLTVV.

This clone was recorded a few times. This chain links TRBV19 with TRBJ1-5; no clear D gene. V was cut by 7 bases and J by 5 bases, with 9 bases left in between. The CDR3 covers 12 residues. Germline CDR1 is LNHDA and CDR2 is SQIVND (reference sequence). The CDR3 sequence is CASNSQHQPQHF. DNA for the CDR3: TGTGCCAGTAACAGTCAACATCAGCCCCAGCATTTT.

V is TRBV13 and J is TRBJ1-2; TRBD1 aligns across 11 bases. Per the germline V gene, CDR1 is PRHDT and CDR2 is FYEKMQ (reference sequence). The V segment lost 6 bases and the J segment 10 bases; nucleotides outside the gene matches: 10. This CDR3 region has 14 residues. The CDR3 reads CASSRTPGQGDYTF. The CDR3 bases are TGTGCCAGCAGTCGAACACCGGGACAGGGGGACTACACCTTC.

The V gene is TRBV5-4, the J gene TRBJ2-1, with 8 bases that match TRBD1. J was trimmed by 7 bases and V by 4 bases; bases with no gene match: 10. Germline CDR1 SGHNT, CDR2 YYREEE (reference sequence). CDR3 length equals 15 residues. CDR3 DNA: TGTGCCAGCAGCCACCCAAGACAGGGGAGGAATGAGCAGTTCTTC. Protein sequence: CASSHPRQGRNEQFF.

This chain uses TRBV6-4 with TRBJ1-5, with TRBD1 as a possible D gene (5 bases). This CDR3 is 14 amino acids long. With 6 bases removed from V and 4 bases from J, the gap between germline ends came to 13 bases. CDR1 and CDR2 (germline): MRHNA, SNTAGT. CDR3 residues: CASSARAGNQPQHF. The CDR3 DNA is TGTGCCAGCAGCGCCAGGGCTGGAAATCAGCCCCAGCATTTT.

The chain couples TRBV7-9 to TRBJ2-1; tentative D call: TRBD1 (6 bases). The CDR3 has 15 amino acids. Germline CDR1 is SEHNR and CDR2 is FQNEAQ (reference sequence). V gave up 8 bases and J gave up 6 bases, with 20 bases separating them. The CDR3, as DNA: TGTGCCAGCGCCTCACAGGGTTCCTTCGGCAATGAGCAGTTCTTC. The encoded protein is CASASQGSFGNEQFF.

The V gene is TRBV30, the J gene TRBJ2-1, with 9 positions matching TRBD2. CDR3 length equals 13 residues. J gave up 15 bases and V 6 bases, and 15 bases lay outside the gene matches. Germline V gene lookup returns CDR1 GTSNPN and CDR2 SVGIG (reference sequence). The CDR3 is CACSASGVGEWFF. DNA of the CDR3: TGTGCCTGCTCGGCTAGCGGGGTGGGGGAATGGTTCTTC.

The rearrangement uses TRBV27 and TRBJ1-2; D not certain. The V end was cut by 6 bases, the J end by 4 bases, with 9 bases between. Germline CDR1 and CDR2: MNHEY and SMNVEV (reference sequence). The CDR3 has 12 residues. The CDR3 DNA is TGTGCCAGCAGCCTCACTCTCTATGGCTACACCTTC. Protein product: CASSLTLYGYTF.

The chain links TRBV5-4 to TRBJ2-7; D is possibly TRBD1 (5 bases). Trimming left V 4 bases short and J 5 bases short, with 16 bases between. The V gene's germline CDR1 is SGHNT and CDR2 YYREEE (reference sequence). CDR3 length: 14 amino acids. The DNA of the CDR3 is TGTGCCAGCAGCCTAGACAGCCCCTTAGACGAGCAGTACTTC. Protein sequence: CASSLDSPLDEQYF.

V gene TRBV28 combines with J gene TRBJ2-7; 7 bases are a match to TRBD2. Germline V lookup: CDR1 MDHEN, CDR2 SYDVKM. J gave up 7 bases and V 6 bases, and 12 bases lay outside the gene matches. The CDR3 has 14 residues. CDR3 bases: TGTGCCAGCAGAGCCGGGACTACCTCCCGGGAGCAGTACTTC. Translation: CASRAGTTSREQYF.

The chain combines TRBV2 with TRBJ2-1; 7 bases are shared with TRBD2. The CDR3 extends over 15 amino acids. Germline V gene lookup returns CDR1 SNHLY and CDR2 FYNNEI. The J segment lost 7 bases and the V segment lost 5 bases, leaving 11 bases of the junction unmatched. CDR3 coding DNA: TGTGCCAGCAGTACCACCGGGACTACCACAAATGAGCAGTTCTTC. Protein product: CASSTTGTTTNEQFF.

The rearrangement uses TRBV7-3 and TRBJ2-3; 8 nucleotides agree with TRBD2. The CDR3 has 15 amino acids. Germline loops: CDR1 SGHTA, CDR2 FQGTGA. Trimming cost V 3 bases and J 2 bases; bases outside gene matches: 4. The CDR3 DNA sequence: TGTGCCAGCAGCTTTACTAGCGGAACCACAGATACGCAGTATTTT. Its protein is CASSFTSGTTDTQYF.

J is TRBJ1-1 and V is TRBV4-3; a possible D gene is TRBD1 (6 bases). In germline, CDR1 is LGHNA, CDR2 YSLEER. Trimming took 4 bases from V and 9 from J, leaving 15 bases between them. The CDR3 consists of 13 residues. DNA for the CDR3: TGCGCCAGCAGCCGAGAGACCCGGGACAAAGCTTTCTTT. Translating gives CASSRETRDKAFF.

The chain combines TRBV5-1 with TRBJ2-2, with 8 bases lining up with TRBD2. This CDR3 contains 16 residues. The germline V gene has CDR1 SGHRS and CDR2 YFSETQ. After removal of 0 bases from V and 3 bases from J, the junction contained 4 bases not matched to a gene. CDR3 region: CASSLAPGRDTGELFF. CDR3 nucleotides: TGCGCCAGCAGCTTGGCCCCCGGGAGGGACACCGGGGAGCTGTTTTTT.

V gene TRBV29-1 combines with J gene TRBJ1-1; 9 bases line up with TRBD1. The CDR3 spans 13 residues. The germline V gene has CDR1 SQVTM and CDR2 ANQGSEA. Trimming took 6 bases from V and 6 from J; bases not matched to a gene: 8. The CDR3 reads CSVQKTGGPEAFF. CDR3 DNA sequence: TGCAGCGTCCAAAAGACAGGGGGGCCTGAAGCTTTCTTT.

The rearrangement uses TRBV4-2 and TRBJ1-1; D remains ambiguous. Germline-derived CDR1 and CDR2 are LGHNA and YNFKEQ. The CDR3 covers 16 residues. The ends were cut back, 1 base at V and 1 base at J, with 13 bases in the middle. CDR3 bases: TGTGCCAGCAGCCAAGGGGTGACTTACTCGAACACTGAAGCTTTCTTT. Protein sequence: CASSQGVTYSNTEAFF.

The chain recombines TRBV19 with TRBJ2-1, with 7 bases that match TRBD1. Germline V gives CDR1 LNHDA, CDR2 SQIVND (reference sequence). Germline trimming cut 3 bases from V and 4 bases from J; bases unmatched to any gene: 6. This CDR3 is built from 15 residues. CDR3 sequence: CASSIEGASYNEQFF. The CDR3, as DNA: TGTGCCAGTAGTATCGAGGGGGCATCATACAATGAGCAGTTCTTC.